A few counts support the clone carrying this T cell receptor (beta chain). Previously published methods and listed TCR primers were used for the bulk TCR libraries. Using its own MiXCR run on the PCR reads, TCRdb lists one record per CDR3 protein. The table records 490,000 or so distinct CDR3 sequences, around 23% of them present only once. This sample is part of a study of molecular identifiers for immune sequencing clone quantification. CDR1 is LGHNA and CDR2 is YSLEER in the germline V gene. CDR3 length: 17 residues. V was shortened by 5 bases and J by 0 bases, with 17 bases between the two germline ends.

The chain recombines TRBV4-3 with TRBJ1-5; D unclear. The sequence was collected from a human donor in good health. Some libraries in this study had Jurkat cell RNA spiked in. The specimen was naive CD8+ T cells from blood, with Jurkat cell RNA spiked in. Subset described: FACS-sorted CD8+CD4-CCR7+CD45RA+ naive T cells. The CDR3 region is CASSTLLEDYSNQPQHF. The CDR3 DNA is TGCGCCAGCAGCACCCTTCTCGAAGACTATAGCAATCAGCCCCAGCATTTT.